The clone carrying this TCR beta chain was counted ten times or more. Its antigen is unknown. The sample comes from a study of T-cell reconstitution after alpha-beta-depleted transplantation in children. Germline-derived CDR1 and CDR2 are SGHDT and YYEEEE. The CDR3 totals 14 residues. Trimming left V 3 bases short and J 1 base short, with 10 bases between. Unique molecular identifiers were used in preparing the TCRbeta library. One entry per CDR3 protein results from TCRdb running MiXCR on the PCR reads. Found here are more than 400,000 distinct CDR3 sequences, about an eighth of them singletons; the top ten hold 12% to 15%. Study-level findings and limits: Several hundred expanded graft clones reportedly gave rise to the alpha-beta T cells present about two months after transplant. By one year post-transplant, T-cell counts and diversity largely arose from T cells that were newly produced.

V usage is TRBV5-6 and J usage is TRBJ1-1; D unresolved. The sequenced sample was PBMCs, mostly from graft donor cells, obtained 180 days after TCRalphabeta/CD19-depleted stem cell transplant. This TCR came from a female patient between 2 and 15 years old who had a stem cell transplant for aplastic anemia, so the T cells may come from the graft donor. CDR3 DNA sequence: TGTGCCAGCAGCTGGTTATTGGAGAACACTGAAGCTTTCTTT. The encoded protein is CASSWLLENTEAFF.